What follows is one T cell receptor beta chain and its context. Its matching antigen is unknown. The data stem from a study of cytomegalovirus exposure and HLA in healthy donors. Study overall: Of the donors genotyped, several hundred in all, over 80% fell in the Caucasian-associated ancestry cluster. Study-wide findings and caveats: Reports showed the classifier diagnosing cytomegalovirus status with high specificity and sensitivity.

The primer mix had 60 Vbeta and 13 Jbeta primers. Here immunoSEQ multiplex PCR was the method, and the copy in TCRdb shows in-frame clones only, minus some. The repertoire holds around 68,000 clones, with just over 65% as singletons. J gave up 4 bases and V 6 bases, and 5 bases lay outside the gene matches. The germline CDR1 and CDR2 sequences are KGHSH and LQKENI. The CDR3 has 13 residues. This chain links TRBV18 with TRBJ2-5, with 7 bases aligning to TRBD1. The receptor was derived from a woman aged 30 to 39 in good health and CMV-seronegative. Source material: PBMCs. The CDR3 spells CASSVRQGETQYF. The CDR3 DNA reads TGTGCCAGCTCGGTGAGACAGGGAGAGACCCAGTACTTC.